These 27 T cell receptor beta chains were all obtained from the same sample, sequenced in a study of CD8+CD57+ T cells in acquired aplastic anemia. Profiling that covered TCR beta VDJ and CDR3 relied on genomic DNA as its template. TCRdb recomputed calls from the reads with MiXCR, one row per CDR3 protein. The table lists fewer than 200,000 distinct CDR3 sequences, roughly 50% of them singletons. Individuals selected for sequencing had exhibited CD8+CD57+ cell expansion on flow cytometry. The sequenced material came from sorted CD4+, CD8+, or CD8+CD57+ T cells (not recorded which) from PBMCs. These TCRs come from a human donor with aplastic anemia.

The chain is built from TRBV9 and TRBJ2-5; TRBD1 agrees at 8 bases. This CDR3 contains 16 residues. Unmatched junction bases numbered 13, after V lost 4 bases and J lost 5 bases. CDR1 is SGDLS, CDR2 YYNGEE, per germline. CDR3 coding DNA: TGTGCCAGCAGCCGAACGGTCGGGACAGGCTCCGAGACCCAGTACTTC. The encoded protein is CASSRTVGTGSETQYF.

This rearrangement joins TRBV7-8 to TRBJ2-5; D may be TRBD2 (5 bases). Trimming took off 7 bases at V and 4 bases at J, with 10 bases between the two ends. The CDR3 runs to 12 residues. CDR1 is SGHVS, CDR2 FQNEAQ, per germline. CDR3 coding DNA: TGTGCCAGCATGAGGGTTCGAGAGACCCAGTACTTC. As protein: CASMRVRETQYF.

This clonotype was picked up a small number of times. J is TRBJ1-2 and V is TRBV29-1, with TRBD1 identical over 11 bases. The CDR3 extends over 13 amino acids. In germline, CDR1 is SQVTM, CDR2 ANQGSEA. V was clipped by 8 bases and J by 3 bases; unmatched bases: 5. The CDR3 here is CSSGTGGHYGYTF. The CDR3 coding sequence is TGCAGCTCCGGGACAGGGGGGCACTATGGCTACACCTTC.

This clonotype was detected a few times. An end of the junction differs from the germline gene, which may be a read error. In DNA form, the CDR3 reads TGTGCTAGCAGCTTTGGACTCCAAGAGACCCAGTACTTC. It yields the protein CASSFGLQETQYF. This chain connects TRBV7-7 to TRBJ2-5; D may be TRBD2 (5 bases). Per the germline V gene, CDR1 is SSHAT and CDR2 is FNYEAQ (reference sequence). The length of the CDR3 is 13 residues.

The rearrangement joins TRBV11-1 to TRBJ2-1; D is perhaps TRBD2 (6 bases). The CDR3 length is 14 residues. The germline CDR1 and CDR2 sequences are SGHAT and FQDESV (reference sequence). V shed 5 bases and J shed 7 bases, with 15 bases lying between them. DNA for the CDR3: TGTGCCAGCAGCCCGAAGACTAGTAGTAATGAGCAGTTCTTC. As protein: CASSPKTSSNEQFF.

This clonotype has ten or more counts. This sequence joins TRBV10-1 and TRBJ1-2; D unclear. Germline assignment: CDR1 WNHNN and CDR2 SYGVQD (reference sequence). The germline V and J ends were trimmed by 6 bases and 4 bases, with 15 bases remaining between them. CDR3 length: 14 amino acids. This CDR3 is CASSLTGGSYGYTF. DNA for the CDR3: TGCGCCAGCAGCTTGACGGGAGGGAGCTATGGCTACACCTTC.

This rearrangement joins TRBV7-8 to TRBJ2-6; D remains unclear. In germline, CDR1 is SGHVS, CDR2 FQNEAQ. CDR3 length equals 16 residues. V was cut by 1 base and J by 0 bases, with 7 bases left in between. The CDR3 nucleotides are TGTGCCAGCAGCTTAGTCGGAAGCTCTGGGGCCAACGTCCTGACTTTC. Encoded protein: CASSLVGSSGANVLTF.

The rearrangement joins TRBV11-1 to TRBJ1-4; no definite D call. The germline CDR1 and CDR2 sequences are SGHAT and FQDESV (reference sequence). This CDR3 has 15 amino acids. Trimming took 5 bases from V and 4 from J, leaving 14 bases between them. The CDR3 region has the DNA TGTGCCAGCAGCAAGATCGACGGTTATAATGAAAAACTGTTTTTT. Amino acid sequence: CASSKIDGYNEKLFF.

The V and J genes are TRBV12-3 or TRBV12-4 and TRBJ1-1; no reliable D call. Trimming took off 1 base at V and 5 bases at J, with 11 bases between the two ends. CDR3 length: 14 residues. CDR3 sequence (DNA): TGTGCCAGCAGTTTAGTCGGAGGACGGACTGAAGCTTTCTTT. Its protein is CASSLVGGRTEAFF.

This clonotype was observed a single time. The CDR3 sequence: CASSFSYYEQFF. CDR3 DNA: TGTGCCAGCAGCTTTTCCTATTATGAGCAGTTCTTC. The chain uses TRBV7-3 and TRBJ2-1; D remains unclear. CDR1 is SGHTA, CDR2 FQGTGA, per germline. CDR3 length equals 12 residues. V was cut by 3 bases and J by 8 bases, with 8 bases left in between.

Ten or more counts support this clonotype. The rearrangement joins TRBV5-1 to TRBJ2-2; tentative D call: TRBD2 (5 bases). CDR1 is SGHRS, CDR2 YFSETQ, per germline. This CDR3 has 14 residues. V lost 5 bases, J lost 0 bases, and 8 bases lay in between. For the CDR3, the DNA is TGCGCCAGCAGAGGACTGTCGAACACCGGGGAGCTGTTTTTT. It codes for CASRGLSNTGELFF.

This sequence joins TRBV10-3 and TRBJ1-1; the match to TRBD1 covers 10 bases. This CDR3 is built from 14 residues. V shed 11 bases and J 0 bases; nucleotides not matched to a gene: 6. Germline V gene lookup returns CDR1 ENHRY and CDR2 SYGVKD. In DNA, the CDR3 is TGTGCCTCTCGGACAGGGGGGGTGAACACTGAAGCTTTCTTT. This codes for CASRTGGVNTEAFF.

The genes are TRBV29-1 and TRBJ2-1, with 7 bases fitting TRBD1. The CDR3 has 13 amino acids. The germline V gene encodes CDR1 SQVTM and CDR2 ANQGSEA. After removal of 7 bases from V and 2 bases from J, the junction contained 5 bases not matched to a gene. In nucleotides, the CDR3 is TGCAGCGCCAACAGGGGCGCCTACAATGAGCAGTTCTTC. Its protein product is CSANRGAYNEQFF.

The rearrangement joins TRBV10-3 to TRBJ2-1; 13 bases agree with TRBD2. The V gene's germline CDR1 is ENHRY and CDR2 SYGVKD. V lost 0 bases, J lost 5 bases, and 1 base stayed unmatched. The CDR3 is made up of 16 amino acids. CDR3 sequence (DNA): TGTGCCATCAGTGAGTCCGGGACTAGCGGGGACAATGAGCAGTTCTTC. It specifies CAISESGTSGDNEQFF.

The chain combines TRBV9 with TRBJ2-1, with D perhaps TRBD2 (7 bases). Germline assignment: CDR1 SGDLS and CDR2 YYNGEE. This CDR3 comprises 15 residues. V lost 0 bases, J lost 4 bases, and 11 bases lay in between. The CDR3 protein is CASSVEGGPYNEQFF. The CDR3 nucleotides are TGTGCCAGCAGCGTAGAGGGGGGGCCTTACAATGAGCAGTTCTTC.

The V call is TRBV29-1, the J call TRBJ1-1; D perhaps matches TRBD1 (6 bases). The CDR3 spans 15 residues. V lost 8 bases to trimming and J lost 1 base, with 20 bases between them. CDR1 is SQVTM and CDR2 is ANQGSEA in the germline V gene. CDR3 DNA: TGCAGCTTATGGGCGGGGGGCGCGGGGAACACTGAAGCTTTCTTT. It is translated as CSLWAGGAGNTEAFF.

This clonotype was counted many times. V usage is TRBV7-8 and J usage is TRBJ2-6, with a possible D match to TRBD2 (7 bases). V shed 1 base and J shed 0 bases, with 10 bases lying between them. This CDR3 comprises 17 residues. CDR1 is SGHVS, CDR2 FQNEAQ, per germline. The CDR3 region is CASSLGRGGSGANVLTF. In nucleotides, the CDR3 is TGTGCCAGCAGCTTAGGAAGGGGGGGCTCTGGGGCCAACGTCCTGACTTTC. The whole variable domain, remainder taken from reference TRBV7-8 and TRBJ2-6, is GAGVSQSPRYKVAKRGQDVALRCDPISGHVSLFWYQQALGQGPEFLTYFQNEAQLDKSGLPSDRFFAERPEGSVSTLKIQRTQQEDSAVYLCASSLGRGGSGANVLTFGAGSRLTVL.

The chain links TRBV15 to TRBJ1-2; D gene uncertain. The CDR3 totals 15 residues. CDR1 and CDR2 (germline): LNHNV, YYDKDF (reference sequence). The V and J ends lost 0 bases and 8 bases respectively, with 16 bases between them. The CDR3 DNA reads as TGTGCCACCAGCAGAGATGAGCCAAGGCAAGGAGGCTACACCTTC. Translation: CATSRDEPRQGGYTF.

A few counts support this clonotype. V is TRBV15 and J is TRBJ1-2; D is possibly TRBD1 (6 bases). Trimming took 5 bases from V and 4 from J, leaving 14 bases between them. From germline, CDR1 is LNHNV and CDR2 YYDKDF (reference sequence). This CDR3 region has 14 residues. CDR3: CATSARTVSYGYTF. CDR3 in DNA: TGTGCCACCAGCGCTCGGACAGTCAGCTATGGCTACACCTTC.

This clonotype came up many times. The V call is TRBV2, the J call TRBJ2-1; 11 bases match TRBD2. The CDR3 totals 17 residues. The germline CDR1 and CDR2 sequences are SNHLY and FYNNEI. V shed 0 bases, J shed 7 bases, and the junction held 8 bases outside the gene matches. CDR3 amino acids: CASSEALLAGGGNEQFF. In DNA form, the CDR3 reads TGTGCCAGCAGTGAAGCGCTTCTAGCGGGAGGAGGGAATGAGCAGTTCTTC.

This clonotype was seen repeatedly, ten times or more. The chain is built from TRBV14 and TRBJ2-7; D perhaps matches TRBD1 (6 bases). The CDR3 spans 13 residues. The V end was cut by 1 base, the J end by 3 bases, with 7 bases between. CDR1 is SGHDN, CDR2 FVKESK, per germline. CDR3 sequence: CASSQVQGYEQYF. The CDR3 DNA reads TGTGCCAGCAGCCAAGTACAGGGCTACGAGCAGTACTTC.

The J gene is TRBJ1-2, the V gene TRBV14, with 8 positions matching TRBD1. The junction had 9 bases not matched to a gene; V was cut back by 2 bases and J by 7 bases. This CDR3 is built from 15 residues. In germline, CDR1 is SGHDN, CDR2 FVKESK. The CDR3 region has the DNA TGTGCCAGCAGCCAAATCGCAGGGGGCGCATCTGGCTACACCTTC. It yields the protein CASSQIAGGASGYTF.

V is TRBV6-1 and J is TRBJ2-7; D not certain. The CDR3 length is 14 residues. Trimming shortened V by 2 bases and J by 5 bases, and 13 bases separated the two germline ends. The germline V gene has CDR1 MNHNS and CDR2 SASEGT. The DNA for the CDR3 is TGTGCCAGCAGTGAACAGGAGCCGCAACACGAGCAGTACTTC. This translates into CASSEQEPQHEQYF.

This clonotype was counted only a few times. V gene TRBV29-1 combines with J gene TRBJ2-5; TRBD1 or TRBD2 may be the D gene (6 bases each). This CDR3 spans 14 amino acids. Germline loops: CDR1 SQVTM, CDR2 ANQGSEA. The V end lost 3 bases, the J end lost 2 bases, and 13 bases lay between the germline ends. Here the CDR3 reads CSVEGGGNQETQYF. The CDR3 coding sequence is TGCAGCGTTGAGGGGGGCGGCAATCAAGAGACCCAGTACTTC.

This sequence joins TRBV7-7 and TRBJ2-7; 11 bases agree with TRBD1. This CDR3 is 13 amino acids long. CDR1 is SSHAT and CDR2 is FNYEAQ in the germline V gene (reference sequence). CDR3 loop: CAPAGTGGHEQYF. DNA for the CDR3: TGTGCTCCCGCCGGGACAGGGGGACACGAGCAGTACTTC.

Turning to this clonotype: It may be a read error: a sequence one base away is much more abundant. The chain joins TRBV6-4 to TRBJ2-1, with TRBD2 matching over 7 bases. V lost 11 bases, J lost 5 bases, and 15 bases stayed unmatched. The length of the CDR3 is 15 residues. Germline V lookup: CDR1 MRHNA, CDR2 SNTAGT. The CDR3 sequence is CAGIDGGTGDNEQFF. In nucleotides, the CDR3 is TGTGCCGGCATTGACGGGGGGACTGGCGACAATGAGCAGTTCTTC.

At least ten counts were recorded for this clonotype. The CDR3 DNA reads as TGTGCCAGCAGGAATAGCGGGCGCTCCTACGAGCAGTACTTC. It codes for CASRNSGRSYEQYF. The rearrangement uses TRBV6-1 and TRBJ2-7; the match to TRBD2 covers 7 bases. V gave up 6 bases and J gave up 0 bases; unmatched junction bases: 5. The CDR3 has 14 amino acids. CDR1 MNHNS and CDR2 SASEGT come from the germline V gene.